A single sample gave rise to the 21 T cell receptor beta chains below, sequenced in a study of T cells after posttransplantation cyclophosphamide. Data came from immunoSEQ multiplex PCR; TCRdb stores just in-frame clones and leaves some out. The sample presents about 10,000 clones, none singletons. Treatment was busulfan-fludarabine conditioning, a marrow graft, and cyclophosphamide on days +3 and +4. Here the sequenced sample was PBMCs, taken after allogeneic stem cell transplant with posttransplant cyclophosphamide. The source of these receptors is a female patient in her forties who received an allogeneic stem cell transplant from a related donor, was CMV-positive, and had no GVHD. T cells may partly derive from the graft donor.

This clone was counted ten times or more. This chain uses TRBV9 with TRBJ2-1; 8 positions match TRBD2. V was clipped by 3 bases and J by 8 bases; unmatched bases: 10. There are 15 residues in the CDR3. Germline values: CDR1 SGDLS, CDR2 YYNGEE. The CDR3 protein is CASSALAGPADEQFF. In DNA, the CDR3 is TGTGCCAGCAGCGCTCTAGCGGGCCCCGCAGATGAGCAGTTCTTC.

This clone was detected many times. The chain recombines TRBV9 with TRBJ2-6; 9 bases map to TRBD2. V dropped 0 bases and J dropped 0; count of bases not matched to a gene: 4. Per the germline V gene, CDR1 is SGDLS and CDR2 is YYNGEE. This CDR3 region has 18 residues. The CDR3 region has the DNA TGTGCCAGCAGCGTAGCAGGACTAGCGAGCTCTGGGGCCAACGTCCTGACTTTC. As protein: CASSVAGLASSGANVLTF.

This clone was counted at least ten times. The CDR3 bases are TGTGCCAGCAGGGTTTGGGACAGGGGGGGGTCACCCCTCCACTTT. Protein product: CASRVWDRGGSPLHF. The chain combines TRBV5-5 with TRBJ1-6; 11 bases are a match to TRBD1. Per the germline V gene, CDR1 is SGHKS and CDR2 is YYEKEE (reference sequence). This CDR3 region has 15 residues. Trimming took 5 bases from V and 10 from J; bases not matched to a gene: 8.

This clone was found many times. The chain is built from TRBV5-1 and TRBJ2-2; D ambiguous. V was clipped by 5 bases and J by 5 bases, with 10 bases between them. The CDR3 runs 13 residues. Germline loops: CDR1 SGHRS, CDR2 YFSETQ. CDR3 sequence: CASRGTLTGELFF. CDR3 nucleotides: TGCGCCAGCAGGGGCACGTTGACCGGGGAGCTGTTTTTT. The entire variable domain, with the rest obtained from reference TRBV5-1 and TRBJ2-2, is as follows: KAGVTQTPRYLIKTRGQQVTLSCSPISGHRSVSWYQQTPGQGLQFLFEYFSETQRNKGNFPGRFSGRQFSNSRSEMNVSTLELGDSALYLCASRGTLTGELFFGEGSRLTVL.

This clone was detected ten times or more. The chain combines TRBV10-3 with TRBJ1-2; D is unresolved. The CDR3 has 14 residues. V dropped 5 bases and J dropped 8 bases, with 18 bases sitting between them. Germline V lookup: CDR1 ENHRY, CDR2 SYGVKD. CDR3: CAISSTTYRWGYTF. In DNA, the CDR3 is TGTGCCATCAGTTCTACGACATACCGATGGGGCTACACCTTC.

The sample holds many counts of this clone. CDR3 region: CASSSQGPAKNIQYF. CDR3 bases: TGTGCCAGCAGTTCACAGGGTCCAGCCAAAAACATTCAGTACTTC. The V gene is TRBV12-3 or TRBV12-4, the J gene TRBJ2-4; D is perhaps TRBD1 (6 bases). The CDR3 is made up of 15 amino acids. Trimming took off 4 bases at V and 0 bases at J, with 10 bases between the two ends.

This clone occurred many times. The chain links TRBV7-9 to TRBJ1-2, with TRBD1 as a possible D gene (6 bases). V lost 2 bases and J lost 9, with 16 bases in between. The CDR3 sequence is 14 residues long. Germline assignment: CDR1 SEHNR and CDR2 FQNEAQ (reference sequence). The CDR3 here is CASSLSHRESSYTF. Here the CDR3 DNA reads TGTGCCAGCAGCTTAAGTCACAGGGAGTCGAGCTACACCTTC.

This clone was recorded at least ten times. The chain has TRBV2 and TRBJ2-5, with 7 positions matching TRBD1. This CDR3 region has 12 residues. V lost 2 bases to trimming and J lost 11 bases; unmatched junction nucleotides: 5. Germline lookup yields CDR1 SNHLY and CDR2 FYNNEI. CDR3 loop: CASSETGVTQYF. CDR3 bases: TGTGCCAGCAGTGAAACAGGGGTAACGCAGTACTTC.

In its sample, this clone was seen many times. The chain joins TRBV7-3 to TRBJ1-6, with D possibly being TRBD1 (5 bases). This CDR3 comprises 14 residues. V was trimmed by 5 bases and J by 7 bases, leaving 12 bases between them. Looked up from germline, CDR1 is SGHTA and CDR2 is FQGTGA. CDR3 loop: CASSHQGSNSPLHF. DNA for the CDR3: TGTGCCAGCAGCCATCAGGGTTCGAATTCACCCCTCCACTTT.

This clone was counted ten times or more. The V call is TRBV10-3, the J call TRBJ1-4, with D possibly matching TRBD1 (6 bases). Germline CDR1 ENHRY, CDR2 SYGVKD. The V and J ends lost 10 bases and 3 bases respectively, with 12 bases between them. The CDR3 is made up of 13 amino acids. CDR3 sequence reads: CASKTGPNEKLFF. DNA for the CDR3: TGTGCCAGCAAGACAGGACCTAATGAAAAACTGTTTTTT.

Ten or more counts support this clone. The chain is built from TRBV11-2 and TRBJ2-4; D not certain. CDR1 is SGHAT, CDR2 FQNNGV, per germline. The CDR3 runs 11 residues. Trimming took 4 bases from V and 8 from J, leaving 6 bases between them. CDR3 amino acids: CASSSRDIQYF. The CDR3 bases are TGTGCCAGCAGCTCCCGGGACATTCAGTACTTC.

This clone was detected ten times or more. The chain carries TRBV5-1 and TRBJ1-2, with TRBD1 as a possible D gene (6 bases). The CDR3 has 13 amino acids. Germline V gene sequence: CDR1 SGHRS, CDR2 YFSETQ. Trimming took off 8 bases at V and 5 bases at J, with 16 bases between the two ends. CDR3 DNA sequence: TGCGCCAGTCGACCCGGGGGGCTATATGGCTACACCTTC. Translated: CASRPGGLYGYTF.

This clone occurred many times. The rearrangement links TRBV15 to TRBJ1-4; 7 positions agree with TRBD1. Unmatched junction bases numbered 10, after V lost 5 bases and J lost 7 bases. This CDR3 is built from 15 residues. Germline V CDR1 and CDR2: LNHNV, YYDKDF (reference sequence). The CDR3 sequence: CATSLRQGRTEKLFF. The CDR3 coding sequence is TGTGCCACCAGCTTAAGACAGGGTAGGACTGAAAAACTGTTTTTT.

This clone was picked up a small number of times. The chain combines TRBV2 with TRBJ1-2; no clear D. This CDR3 comprises 14 residues. The germline CDR1 and CDR2 sequences are SNHLY and FYNNEI. V was shortened by 2 bases and J by 4 bases, with 11 bases between the two germline ends. The CDR3 DNA reads as TGTGCCAGCAGTGAAAGGGCACAGTTCTATGGCTACACCTTC. It is translated as CASSERAQFYGYTF.

There are many counts of this clone. The rearrangement joins TRBV5-4 to TRBJ1-2; possibly TRBD1 for D (5 bases). Germline V gene data show CDR1 as SGHNT and CDR2 as YYREEE (reference sequence). CDR3 size: 15 residues. Trimming took off 4 bases at V and 5 bases at J, with 18 bases between the two ends. The chain's CDR3 is CASSMIEGSRYGYTF. The CDR3 region has the DNA TGTGCCAGCAGCATGATAGAGGGGTCTCGGTATGGCTACACCTTC.

This clone occurred many times. The chain links TRBV18 to TRBJ2-3; D gene ambiguous. The CDR3 runs to 18 residues. V shed 3 bases and J shed 6 bases, with 25 bases lying between them. The germline gives CDR1 KGHSH, CDR2 LQKENI. The CDR3 DNA reads as TGTGCCAGCTCACCCCGGCCTATAGACCAGGAGTCTGTTGATACGCAGTATTTT. It specifies CASSPRPIDQESVDTQYF.

The sample holds many counts of this clone. V gene TRBV6-1 combines with J gene TRBJ1-4; 8 bases align to TRBD1. The V gene end was trimmed by 6 bases and the J gene end by 2 bases; junction bases not matched to a gene: 5. The germline CDR1 and CDR2 sequences are MNHNS and SASEGT. The CDR3 runs to 15 residues. CDR3 sequence: CASSEDRVTNEKLFF. The CDR3 DNA follows: TGTGCCAGCAGCGAGGACAGGGTGACTAATGAAAAACTGTTTTTT.

This clone was seen repeatedly, ten times or more. The chain uses TRBV2 and TRBJ2-4; D might be TRBD1 (6 bases). Germline CDR1 SNHLY, CDR2 FYNNEI. This CDR3 is 16 amino acids long. Deletions cut 5 bases from V and 6 bases from J, with 20 bases between. The CDR3 bases are TGTGCCAGCAGTTACGACAGGCCGAACCGTGGAAACATTCAGTACTTC. Its protein product is CASSYDRPNRGNIQYF.

This clone was detected only a few times. The rearrangement joins TRBV11-1 to TRBJ2-2, with TRBD1 matching over 12 bases. Germline lookup yields CDR1 SGHAT and CDR2 FQDESV (reference sequence). Trimming at V came to 7 bases and at J to 5 bases, leaving 8 bases not matched to a gene. This CDR3 region has 16 residues. CDR3 coding DNA: TGTGCCAGCACCAAAGGGACAGGGGGCCTAACCGGGGAGCTGTTTTTT. Protein product: CASTKGTGGLTGELFF.

Many counts were recorded for this clone. The chain combines TRBV4-2 with TRBJ1-2; 12 bases match TRBD1. The junction had 2 bases not matched to a gene; V was cut back by 4 bases and J by 2 bases. This CDR3 is 15 amino acids long. Per germline, CDR1 LGHNA and CDR2 YNFKEQ. CDR3 loop: CASSRGTGGNYGYTF. The CDR3 bases are TGTGCCAGCAGCCGTGGGACAGGGGGCAACTATGGCTACACCTTC.

This clone was seen repeatedly, ten times or more. The rearrangement joins TRBV27 to TRBJ2-1; 8 bases line up with TRBD1. V lost 4 bases to trimming and J lost 3 bases; unmatched junction nucleotides: 2. The CDR3 totals 14 residues. The germline gives CDR1 MNHEY, CDR2 SMNVEV (reference sequence). This CDR3 reads CASSSTGGYNEQFF. The CDR3 DNA sequence: TGTGCCAGCAGTTCCACAGGGGGCTACAATGAGCAGTTCTTC.